The sequence of this T cell receptor beta chain was determined in a study of cytomegalovirus exposure and HLA in healthy donors. Concerning this clone itself: Its specificity is unknown.

PCR amplification relied on 60 Vbeta primers (plus 13 Jbeta primers). TCRdb keeps only in-frame clones here, not all; method: immunoSEQ multiplex PCR. The sample yields roughly 200,000 clones, roughly four fifths seen once. Overall study findings and caveats: Per published accounts, TCR beta sequences correctly predicted the HLA-A and HLA-B alleles of most subjects.

The V end lost 0 bases, the J end lost 5 bases, and 11 bases lay between the germline ends. Germline lookup yields CDR1 SGHNT and CDR2 YYREEE (reference sequence). The CDR3 length is 14 residues. Source material: PBMCs. The chain carries TRBV5-4 and TRBJ1-2; no definite D call. The receptor comes from a middle-aged woman in good health and CMV-seronegative. CDR3 sequence (DNA): TGTGCCAGCAGCTTGGCCGGAGGGCAGTATGGCTACACCTTC. This encodes CASSLAGGQYGYTF. The whole variable domain, remainder taken from reference TRBV5-4 and TRBJ1-2, is ETGVTQSPTHLIKTRGQQVTLRCSSQSGHNTVSWYQQALGQGPQFIFQYYREEENGRGNFPPRFSGLQFPNYSSELNVNALELDDSALYLCASSLAGGQYGYTFGSGTRLTVV.